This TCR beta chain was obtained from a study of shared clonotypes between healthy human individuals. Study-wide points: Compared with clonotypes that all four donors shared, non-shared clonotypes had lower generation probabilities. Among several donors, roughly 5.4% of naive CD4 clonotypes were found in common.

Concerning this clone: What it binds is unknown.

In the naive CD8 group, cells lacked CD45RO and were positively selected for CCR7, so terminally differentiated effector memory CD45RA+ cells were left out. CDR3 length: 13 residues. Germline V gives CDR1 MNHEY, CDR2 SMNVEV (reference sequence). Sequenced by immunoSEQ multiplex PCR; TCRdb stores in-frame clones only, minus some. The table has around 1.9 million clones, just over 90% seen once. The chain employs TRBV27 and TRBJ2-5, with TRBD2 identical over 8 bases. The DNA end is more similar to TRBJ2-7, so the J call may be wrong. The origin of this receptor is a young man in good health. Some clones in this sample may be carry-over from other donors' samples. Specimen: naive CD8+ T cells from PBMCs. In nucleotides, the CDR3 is TGTGCCAGCTCGGGGCTAGCGGGCTACGAGCAGTACTTC. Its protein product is CASSGLAGYEQYF.